The rows below give T cell receptor beta chains drawn from one sample of a study of T cell changes during pregnancy in multiple sclerosis. Profiled with immunoSEQ multiplex PCR; TCRdb holds only in-frame clones, not every one. The table has approximately 110,000 clones, 80% to 95% seen once. The specimen was peripheral blood, collected after pregnancy. These receptors were taken from a female donor with multiple sclerosis, enrolled in a pregnancy study. CDR3s include the opening cysteine and the closing phenylalanine or tryptophan. The order of the fields is clone size, CDR3 length, J gene, V gene, D gene, CDR3 protein, CDR3 DNA. D genes are given only for firm matches. Size tells how often a clone was seen (once, few, many) or the class of an expanded clone, and some rows leave it out.

NA 13 TRBJ1-2 TRBV13 NA CASSLATGYGYTF TGTGCCAGCAGCTTAGCGACGGGCTATGGCTACACCTTC
NA 12 TRBJ1-2 TRBV6-1 NA CASSLTGGGYTF TGTGCCAGCAGCTTAACAGGTGGTGGCTACACCTTC
NA 13 TRBJ2-7 TRBV5-1 NA CASRGQGGYEQYF TGCGCCAGCAGAGGGCAGGGAGGTTACGAGCAGTACTTC
NA 14 TRBJ1-2 TRBV4-1 NA CASSAPGQRYGYTF TGCGCCAGCAGCGCCCCGGGACAAAGATATGGCTACACCTTC
NA 15 TRBJ1-1 TRBV6-5 NA CASSYSREGSTEAFF TGTGCCAGCAGTTACTCGAGGGAAGGAAGCACTGAAGCTTTCTTT
NA 14 TRBJ1-1 TRBV6-6 NA CASSYLAANTEAFF TGTGCCAGCAGTTATTTGGCGGCGAACACTGAAGCTTTCTTT
NA 13 TRBJ2-1 TRBV7-9 NA CASSLAIYHEQFF TGTGCCAGCAGCTTAGCGATCTACCATGAGCAGTTCTTC
NA 13 TRBJ1-4 TRBV7-6 TRBD1 CASSLEDRAQLFF TGTGCCAGCAGCTTAGAGGACAGGGCGCAACTGTTTTTT
NA 14 TRBJ2-7 TRBV9 TRBD1 CASSVPLTGGEQYF TGTGCCAGCAGCGTACCCCTCACAGGGGGCGAGCAGTACTTC
NA 15 TRBJ1-2 TRBV2 NA CASILDGGWGGGYTF TGTGCCAGCATCTTAGACGGAGGGTGGGGAGGTGGCTACACCTTC
NA 15 TRBJ2-3 TRBV9 TRBD1 CASSALQGAMDTQYF TGTGCCAGCAGCGCCCTACAGGGGGCAATGGATACGCAGTATTTT
NA 13 TRBJ2-7 TRBV7-3 NA CASRSPASHEQYF TGTGCCAGCAGATCCCCCGCGTCTCACGAGCAGTACTTC
few 13 TRBJ1-5 TRBV10-3 NA CAIRGTINQPQHF TGTGCCATCAGGGGGACAATAAATCAGCCCCAGCATTTT
NA 12 TRBJ1-2 TRBV29-1 NA CSVDTGGYGYTF TGCAGCGTTGACACGGGAGGTTATGGCTACACCTTC
NA 15 TRBJ1-5 TRBV21-1 NA CASSNGGGQDQPQHF TGTGCCAGCAGCAACGGCGGGGGTCAGGATCAGCCCCAGCATTTT
once 16 TRBJ1-3 TRBV9 NA CASSASGQVRGNTIYF TGTGCCAGCAGCGCGTCAGGACAAGTTCGTGGAAACACCATATATTTT
NA 13 TRBJ2-2 TRBV5-6 NA CASSLSGPGELFF TGTGCCAGCAGCTTGAGCGGTCCCGGGGAGCTGTTTTTT
NA 15 TRBJ2-5 TRBV19 TRBD1 CASSKTSDRVETQYF TGTGCCAGTAGTAAAACTTCAGACAGGGTAGAGACCCAGTACTTC
NA 11 TRBJ1-1 TRBV6-6 NA CASSYSPQAFF TGTGCCAGCAGTTACTCGCCCCAGGCTTTCTTT
NA 18 TRBJ2-2 TRBV5-4 NA CASSPPGALKANTGELFF TGTGCCAGCAGCCCCCCAGGGGCGTTAAAGGCGAACACCGGGGAGCTGTTTTTT
few 16 TRBJ2-7 TRBV7-9 TRBD1 CASSLDSGTGWYEQYF TGTGCCAGCAGCTTAGATTCCGGGACAGGGTGGTACGAGCAGTACTTC
NA 13 TRBJ1-3 TRBV2 NA CASSPPYGNTIYF TGTGCCAGCAGCCCCCCGTATGGAAACACCATATATTTT
once 18 TRBJ2-7 TRBV5-1 TRBD1 CASSFPTGGVPLSYEQYF TGCGCCAGCAGCTTTCCCACAGGGGGCGTACCCCTCTCCTACGAGCAGTACTTC
once 15 TRBJ2-2 TRBV11-2 NA CASSLLGSNTGELFF TGTGCCAGCAGCCTTCTCGGGTCGAACACCGGGGAGCTGTTTTTT
NA 12 TRBJ1-2 TRBV19 NA CASSQGGGGYTF TGTGCCAGTAGCCAAGGGGGGGGTGGCTACACCTTC
NA 16 TRBJ2-5 TRBV11-3 TRBD2 CASSLVLAGVQETQYF TGTGCCAGCAGCTTAGTTTTAGCGGGGGTCCAAGAGACCCAGTACTTC
NA 14 TRBJ2-3 TRBV9 TRBD2 CASNLAGVTDTQYF TGTGCCAGCAACCTAGCGGGGGTCACAGATACGCAGTATTTT
once 22 TRBJ1-3 TRBV7-6 NA CASSLVIRRLGGQTISGNTIYF TGTGCCAGCAGCTTAGTAATTAGGCGACTCGGAGGACAGACCATCTCTGGAAACACCATATATTTT
NA 14 TRBJ2-7 TRBV27 TRBD1 CASSLSGGVYEQYF TGTGCCAGCAGTTTATCAGGGGGCGTCTACGAGCAGTACTTC
once 15 TRBJ2-7 TRBV4-1 TRBD2 CASSQDSGGGVEQYF TGCGCCAGCAGCCAAGATAGCGGCGGGGGTGTCGAGCAGTACTTC
NA 13 TRBJ1-6 TRBV27 NA CASSLGPDSPLHF TGTGCCAGCAGTTTGGGGCCCGATTCACCCCTCCACTTT
NA 13 TRBJ2-1 TRBV7-3 TRBD1 CASSSIPGTGQFF TGTGCCAGCAGTTCAATTCCCGGGACAGGGCAGTTCTTC
NA 13 TRBJ2-7 TRBV6-5 NA CASSYSRDYEQYF TGTGCCAGCAGTTACTCCAGGGACTACGAGCAGTACTTC
NA 18 TRBJ2-5 TRBV5-1 TRBD2 CASKLKLASGKLQETQYF TGCGCCAGCAAGTTAAAGTTGGCTAGCGGGAAGCTACAAGAGACCCAGTACTTC
NA 11 TRBJ1-6 TRBV6-1 NA CASGAYLALHF TGTGCCAGCGGGGCTTATCTGGCCCTCCACTTT
NA 14 TRBJ1-1 TRBV30 TRBD1 CAWTLGTANTEAFF TGTGCCTGGACCCTCGGGACAGCGAACACTGAAGCTTTCTTT
NA 14 TRBJ2-7 TRBV30 NA CAWSVPPSSYEQYF TGTGCCTGGAGTGTTCCTCCGAGCTCCTACGAGCAGTACTTC
NA 13 TRBJ2-7 TRBV7-7 NA CASSLELFYEQYF TGTGCTAGCAGCTTAGAACTCTTTTACGAGCAGTACTTC
NA 13 TRBJ1-1 TRBV10-2 NA CASSDTGNTEAFF TGCGCCAGCAGTGACACAGGGAACACTGAAGCTTTCTTT
few 14 TRBJ1-6 TRBV11-2 NA CASSLDLLNSPLHF TGTGCCAGCAGCTTAGATCTCCTGAATTCACCCCTCCACTTT
NA 13 TRBJ1-1 TRBV9 NA CASSAEGGGSAFF TGTGCCAGCAGCGCGGAGGGTGGGGGGAGCGCTTTCTTT